The present T cell receptor (beta chain) was sequenced within a study of long-term antiretroviral therapy in people with HIV. Study findings and constraints: Information on adherence, resistance and therapy changes was unavailable. ART was followed by higher diversity that remained below transplant donor controls.

Each HIV participant was treated in the United States. Researchers ran immunoSEQ v3.0 at survey level. Profiling relied on immunoSEQ multiplex PCR, and the TCRdb table lists in-frame clones only, not all of them. The profile shows about 25,000 clones, 70% to 90% of them singletons. From germline, CDR1 is SGHDT and CDR2 YYEEEE. Between the trimmed V and J ends, which lost 3 bases and 7 bases, there was a span of 16 bases. The CDR3 has 14 residues. Regarding this clone: What it binds is not known.

The TCR comes from a man aged 50 to 60 with HIV. The sequencing here drew on unsorted PBMCs, taken 1.2 years after starting antiretroviral therapy. The rearrangement joins TRBV5-6 to TRBJ2-5; unclear D gene. CDR3 protein: CASSSDLKHRTQYF. The CDR3 region has the DNA TGTGCCAGCAGCTCCGATTTGAAGCACCGGACCCAGTACTTC.